This T cell receptor beta chain was documented in a study of cytomegalovirus exposure and HLA in healthy donors. On this clone: Its specificity is unknown.

Whereas donors were nominally healthy upon sampling, unrecorded immune exposures were probable. This CDR3 spans 14 amino acids. CDR1 is SGHNT and CDR2 is YYREEE in the germline V gene (reference sequence). Trimming cost V 5 bases and J 1 base, with 12 bases left between them. The study, taken as a whole, reports: Cytomegalovirus status was reportedly diagnosed by the classifier with high specificity and sensitivity. Specificity for CMV antigens was confirmed in vitro for three of the CMV-associated chains.

Primers for the PCR totalled 60 Vbeta and 13 Jbeta. Libraries were prepared by immunoSEQ multiplex PCR; TCRdb keeps only in-frame clonotypes and omits some of them. The sample holds approximately 190,000 clones, 75% to 90% seen once. The receptor was derived from a man aged 25-40 years in good health and CMV-seronegative. The genes are TRBV5-4 and TRBJ1-2; no definite D call. The sequencing sample was made of PBMCs. Written as DNA, the CDR3 is TGTGCCAGCAGAATTAGGAGAGATAACTATGGCTACACCTTC. This sequence encodes CASRIRRDNYGYTF. Using reference TRBV5-4 and TRBJ1-2 for the parts outside the CDR3, the full variable domain is ETGVTQSPTHLIKTRGQQVTLRCSSQSGHNTVSWYQQALGQGPQFIFQYYREEENGRGNFPPRFSGLQFPNYSSELNVNALELDDSALYLCASRIRRDNYGYTFGSGTRLTVV.